The following is a T cell receptor beta chain sequence with its context. This receptor's antigen is unknown. No per-base quality is available; no much larger clone lies one base away. Library preparation employed the immunoSEQ multiplex PCR assay. A mixture of 60 forward primers for TCR Vbeta segments and 13 reverse primers for TCR Jbeta segments was used in the multiplex PCR. The CDR3 region of rearranged TCR beta genes was amplified from genomic DNA by a multiplex PCR assay. On the Illumina HiSeq System, the amplified TCR beta libraries were sequenced as 87-base-pair reads. Per the original workflow: A later analysis counted about 80 million unique TCR beta chains across the 500 to 850 repertoires, and around 9.9 million of these chains were shared by at least two donors. A nearest-neighbor algorithm error-corrected the raw reads and collapsed the reads into unique sequences, merging closely related sequences to remove PCR and sequencing errors. V, D and J gene segments were assigned by aligning CDR3 sequences to IMGT reference sequences. For a sequence to be retained, at least a six-nucleotide match to both a V gene segment and a J gene segment was required. A rearrangement was called productive if the CDR3 had no stop codons and remained in frame with V and J, and every other rearrangement was called non-productive. CDR3 was defined according to IMGT convention as the region running from the second conserved V-encoded cysteine to the conserved J-encoded phenylalanine. Sequences without an unambiguous match to a single V gene segment were excluded from the earlier analysis of over 500 of the donors. In an earlier analysis of 587 of the donors, V segments were called functional above 56.7% productive rearrangements and were called segregating when the between-donor standard deviation exceeded 5%. To diagnose cytomegalovirus status from the catalog of TCR beta chain sequences, a statistical classification framework was built. In a later analysis, V and J genes were assigned by comparing TCR nucleotide sequences against IMGT/GENE-DB human TR gene sequences. Using the TCRdist pipeline, a later analysis assigned CDR3 sequences along with most-parsimonious VDJ recombination scenarios. In a later analysis, each TCR beta chain was defined by its CDR3 amino acid sequence together with its V-gene family, and reads lacking a unique V-gene family were excluded. As a way to deal with suspected cross-contamination and a sequencing artifact, a later analysis dropped more than 500 nucleotide sequences that were highly shared and had low generation probability. A later analysis calculated a clonal expansion index for each public chain from normalized within-repertoire ranks of inferred template counts. Generation probabilities in a later analysis came from a VDJ recombination model fitted to out-of-frame rearrangements, and those results were checked against IGoR. In a later analysis, TCR-TCR, TCR-HLA and TCR-CMV co-occurrence was scored with hypergeometric tests, and a repertoire-size bias correction was applied to TCR pairs. To estimate false discovery rates, a later analysis permuted the HLA or CMV assignments 20 times. In a later analysis, co-occurring TCRs were grouped using DBSCAN, with TCRdist sequence similarity added in when clustering inside HLA-allele-positive subsets. Repertoires with fewer than 30,000 or more than 120,000 public chains were left out of co-occurrence clustering, as were about 5 repertoires with anomalous nucleotide sharing. In TCRdb, the immuneACCESS table is reduced to in-frame sequences with V and J assigned. These tables do not hold every clone; where another copy was compared, an unresolved V gene accounts for under half, and the others remain unexplained. V, J and clone size derive from that table, while D and trimming were established from the DNA sequence. The sample data list tens of thousands of clones, and around 80% of these were observed just once. 4% to 5.5% of the sample rests with the top ten.

V and J are trimmed by 0 bases and 4 bases, and the gene matches miss 2 bases of the junction. CDR1 and CDR2 (SGDLS, YYNGEE) derive from the germline V gene. The CDR3, cysteine through phenylalanine, is 15 amino acids long. Only the CDR3 portion is preserved as DNA: 45 bases, with reading frame beginning at the first base. In total, fewer than 750 healthy bone marrow donors made up the cohort. At the time of sampling, all cohort members were nominally healthy, though unrecorded immune exposures were likely present. The donor tested CMV seropositive, placing the donor among the 289 seropositive members of the cohort. A peripheral blood sample was provided by each donor, and peripheral blood mononuclear cells were used for TCR beta sequencing. The Qiagen DNeasy Blood Extraction Kit was used to extract genomic DNA from the blood cell samples. The entry originates in a study of cytomegalovirus exposure and HLA in healthy donors (dated by TCRdb to between 2016 and 2019). With regard to the full study: An earlier analysis of under 600 of the donors reported roughly 300 Gb of sequence data and 117 million unique TCR beta sequences from 150 million to 200 million T cells. All discovery cohort repertoires had been generated using a single sequencing platform. Typing coverage differed by locus: A, B, C, DRB1 and DQB1 were typed in roughly 620-630 donors, DQA1 in about 560, DPA1 in around 600, and DPB1 in 472. The study used immunosequencing to profile the T cell repertoires of 666 subjects and linked those repertoires to cytomegalovirus serostatus. The genetic ancestry cluster associated with self-reported Caucasian donors included about 84% of the 398 genotyped donors. In addition to the first cohort of roughly 670 subjects, a separate validation cohort of 130 or so different subjects was used. Among some 410 genotyped donors of the cohort, an average of about 240,000 unique TCR beta nucleotide sequences were sequenced per donor, roughly 20% of them non-productive. HLA typing covered class I and class II loci at four-digit resolution. Approximately 310 gigabases of sequencing data and around 85 million unique TCR sequences made up an early release that covered fewer than 650 HLA-typed donors. A later genetic analysis used genome-wide SNP genotypes for about 60% of the roughly 700 donors, treating that subset as a discovery cohort. Rather than drawing on any new phenotypic data, the later analysis identified candidate immune exposures from TCR beta sequences and the way those sequences occurred across donors. Roughly five DR-DQ haplotypes were handled as single units for association and clustering, since linkage in the cohort was strong. In a later analysis, previously published TCR beta repertoires from several hundred donors were re-analyzed and high-resolution HLA genotyping was added so that TCR occurrence patterns could be studied. The aim of the study was to test whether cataloging public T cell receptors could identify signatures of past pathogen exposure. To decide whether each TCR beta V gene segment behaved as functional or pseudogenic, an earlier analysis of several hundred of the donors relied on high-throughput TCR beta sequencing. Donor age, sex, ethnicity and CMV serostatus were collected together with the repertoire data. To predict cytomegalovirus infection status, the study combined high-throughput TCR immunosequencing, statistical association of individual TCRs with disease status, and machine learning.

Overall results and qualifications from the work: In an earlier analysis of a few hundred of the donors, most TCR beta V segments were observed in productive rearrangements about 90% or about 30% of the time, broadly matching IMGT annotations. Compared with the 666-donor mean, donors in an Asian-associated ancestry cluster had fewer N-insertions in productive TCRs, according to a later genetic analysis. The study gave a list of 150 to 200 TCR beta chains associated with cytomegalovirus. In a later analysis, several top co-occurrence clusters were reported to appear linked to parvovirus B19, influenza, CMV and Epstein-Barr virus. Because HLA typing was missing for some donors at each locus, association tests included only the typed subset. The presence/absence analyses assumed that sequencing depth was roughly uniform across donors, and that assumption may not be true. The classifier was reported to diagnose cytomegalovirus status with high specificity and sensitivity in both the original and validation cohorts. In this cohort, only TCR beta chains were sequenced, and detectable features were limited by the absence of alpha or paired-chain data. A later analysis associated 15,000 to 20,000 TCR beta sequences with specific HLA alleles at a false discovery rate of 0.05. Most TCR sequences were observed very rarely across donors, whereas some public TCRs were present in many individuals. Because the 87-base-pair reads could not distinguish some IMGT-functional V segments, including TRBV6-2 and TRBV6-3, those segments were excluded. A further reported finding was that TCR beta sequences accurately predicted the HLA-A and HLA-B alleles for most subjects in the first cohort. Linkage disequilibrium might explain the correlated functional status among segregating V segments, but an unknown experimental factor could not be excluded. CMV serostatus was the only immune exposure information available for the cohort. A later analysis found that most CMV-associated TCR beta chains appeared HLA-restricted, with HLA associations seemingly driven largely by CMV exposure. In a later analysis, HLA-associated TCR beta chains were found to be more clonally expanded and to have lower generation probabilities than equally common non-associated chains. Strong co-occurrence of HLA alleles, especially DR and DQ, made assigning TCR associations to individual alleles difficult. According to the authors, the approach could potentially be generalized to other disease states and immunological phenotypes. In a later analysis, the rate of TCR association differed among HLA loci, with DRB1 alleles having the most associated TCRs and HLA-C alleles having the fewest. In a later genetic analysis, a missense DCLRE1C variant was associated with V-gene and J-gene trimming of TCR beta chains, and the association was replicated in an independent cohort. A cluster of highly shared sequence variants was judged likely to represent a technical artifact of the sequencing pipeline. Because counts were too low, fewer than 20 rarely observed V segments, including chromosome 9 orphons, were excluded from the earlier analysis of a few hundred of the donors. A few of the identified cytomegalovirus-associated TCR beta chains were confirmed in vitro to be specific for cytomegalovirus antigens.

The clonotype comes from a male donor in good health and CMV-seropositive. Input material: PBMCs. The rearrangement combines TRBV9 with TRBJ2-3, and 10 bases in between align with TRBD2. CDR3 loop: CASSVASGSADTQYF. The sequenced DNA: TGTGCCAGCAGCGTAGCTAGCGGGAGTGCAGATACGCAGTATTTT.